Presented here are 21 T cell receptor beta chains from one specimen sequenced in a study of T cell changes during pregnancy in multiple sclerosis. Here immunoSEQ multiplex PCR was the method, and the copy in TCRdb shows in-frame clones only, minus some. The repertoire holds 120,000 or so clones, with roughly 92% as singletons. Sequenced material: peripheral blood, taken before pregnancy. The source of these receptors is a female donor with multiple sclerosis, enrolled in a pregnancy study.

The V call is TRBV10-3, the J call TRBJ2-1; 7 bases fit TRBD2. The CDR3 totals 16 residues. V trimming: 6 bases; J trimming: 4 bases; junction bases outside the gene matches: 12. The germline V gene encodes CDR1 ENHRY and CDR2 SYGVKD. Here the CDR3 reads CAIRHPGTKEYNEQFF. DNA of the CDR3: TGTGCCATCAGGCACCCCGGGACTAAAGAATACAATGAGCAGTTCTTC.

J is TRBJ2-3 and V is TRBV7-3; 7 bases align to TRBD2. With 1 base clipped from V and 4 bases from J, the junction kept 11 bases outside the gene matches. The germline gives CDR1 SGHTA, CDR2 FQGTGA. The CDR3 totals 17 residues. CDR3 in DNA: TGTGCCAGCAGCTTAATAGGTGGGGGAGGGGCCGCAGATACGCAGTATTTT. It codes for CASSLIGGGGAADTQYF. The variable domain in full, completed from reference TRBV7-3 and TRBJ2-3, reads GAGVSQTPSNKVTEKGKYVELRCDPISGHTALYWYRQSLGQGPEFLIYFQGTGAADDSGLPNDRFFAVRPEGSVSTLKIQRTERGDSAVYLCASSLIGGGGAADTQYFGPGTRLTVL.

This rearrangement joins TRBV7-9 to TRBJ1-3; D is possibly TRBD1 (6 bases). The CDR3 sequence is 15 residues long. Germline V gene data show CDR1 as SEHNR and CDR2 as FQNEAQ (reference sequence). V lost 2 bases and J 4 bases, leaving 12 bases between the germline ends. In DNA, the CDR3 is TGTGCCAGCAGCTTAATGGGGGCTACGGGAAACACCATATATTTT. Its protein product is CASSLMGATGNTIYF.

This chain joins TRBV4-1 and TRBJ1-5, with 10 nucleotides matching TRBD1. Germline V CDR1 and CDR2: MGHRA, YSYEKL. Trimming took 0 bases from V and 5 from J; bases not matched to a gene: 1. The CDR3 is 15 residues long. The CDR3 nucleotides are TGCGCCAGCAGCCAAGAGGGACAGGGGCATCAGCCCCAGCATTTT. Its protein is CASSQEGQGHQPQHF.

This chain uses TRBV9 with TRBJ2-7, with 14 bases that match TRBD2. The CDR3 length is 14 residues. CDR1 SGDLS and CDR2 YYNGEE come from the germline V gene. After removal of 4 bases from V and 6 bases from J, the junction contained 3 bases not matched to a gene. The CDR3 nucleotides are TGTGCCAGCAGCTTGGGACTAGCGGGAGTCGAGCAGTACTTC. It codes for CASSLGLAGVEQYF.

The rearrangement uses TRBV5-1 and TRBJ2-5; tentatively, D is TRBD2 (7 bases). This CDR3 is 15 amino acids long. V lost 4 bases and J lost 0, with 13 bases in between. Per the germline V gene, CDR1 is SGHRS and CDR2 is YFSETQ. In DNA, the CDR3 is TGCGCCAGCAGCGTCACGGGGGGCAACCAAGAGACCCAGTACTTC. This encodes CASSVTGGNQETQYF.

The chain joins TRBV9 to TRBJ2-3; a weak D match, TRBD1 (6 bases). The V and J ends lost 4 bases and 5 bases respectively, with 14 bases between them. The length of the CDR3 is 14 residues. Germline V gene data show CDR1 as SGDLS and CDR2 as YYNGEE. As DNA, the CDR3 is TGTGCCAGCAGCATATTACAGGGTGGAGATACGCAGTATTTT. Its protein product is CASSILQGGDTQYF.

This clone came up once. V is TRBV10-3 and J is TRBJ1-5; D is perhaps TRBD1 (6 bases). Trimming removed 0 bases at V and 0 bases at J, with 9 bases between. Germline V gives CDR1 ENHRY, CDR2 SYGVKD. This CDR3 has 16 residues. DNA for the CDR3: TGTGCCATCAGTGAGTCGGGGGCCCCTAGCAATCAGCCCCAGCATTTT. Translating gives CAISESGAPSNQPQHF.

The chain links TRBV6-5 to TRBJ2-5; no firm D call. The germline V gene has CDR1 MNHEY and CDR2 SVGAGI. With 2 bases removed from V and 1 base from J, the gap between germline ends came to 8 bases. The CDR3 has 14 residues. The CDR3 DNA follows: TGTGCCAGCAGTTACGGCACAGCCCAAGAGACCCAGTACTTC. This gives the protein CASSYGTAQETQYF.

The rearrangement uses TRBV6-1 and TRBJ2-1; TRBD2 agrees at 11 bases. The CDR3 sequence is 14 residues long. Trimming took 1 base from V and 7 from J; bases not matched to a gene: 0. Per germline, CDR1 MNHNS and CDR2 SASEGT. The CDR3: CASSEGTSGNEQFF. The CDR3 coding sequence is TGTGCCAGCAGTGAAGGGACTAGCGGGAATGAGCAGTTCTTC.

CDR3 loop: CASKTGNTIYF. The CDR3 nucleotides are TGCGCCAGTAAAACAGGGAACACCATATATTTT. The V and J genes are TRBV5-1 and TRBJ1-3; D is perhaps TRBD1 (6 bases). This CDR3 region has 11 residues. V was cut by 8 bases and J by 7 bases, with 10 bases left in between. Per germline, CDR1 SGHRS and CDR2 YFSETQ.

This clone was counted a few times. This sequence joins TRBV19 and TRBJ1-2; TRBD1 matches 9 bases. CDR1 LNHDA and CDR2 SQIVND come from the germline V gene (reference sequence). Trimming cost V 9 bases and J 8 bases; bases outside gene matches: 7. This CDR3 has 12 amino acids. In DNA form, the CDR3 reads TGTGCCAGCTCAAAGGGACAGGGCGGCTACACCTTC. Protein product: CASSKGQGGYTF.

The V and J genes are TRBV6-6 and TRBJ2-2; TRBD1 is a possible D gene (5 bases). Trimming took off 6 bases at V and 4 bases at J, with 12 bases between the two ends. Germline V lookup: CDR1 MNHNY, CDR2 SVGAGI (reference sequence). This CDR3 contains 14 residues. CDR3 amino acids: CASSPQGFTGELFF. The CDR3 nucleotides read TGTGCCAGCAGCCCTCAGGGATTCACCGGGGAGCTGTTTTTT.

J is TRBJ1-1 and V is TRBV7-3; 11 bases agree with TRBD1. Germline loops: CDR1 SGHTA, CDR2 FQGTGA. V shed 4 bases and J 7 bases; nucleotides not matched to a gene: 2. CDR3 size: 13 residues. CDR3 sequence (DNA): TGTGCCAGCAGCTACGGGACAGGGGGTGAAGCTTTCTTT. This translates into CASSYGTGGEAFF. Together with reference TRBV7-3 and TRBJ1-1, the CDR3 gives the full variable domain: GAGVSQTPSNKVTEKGKYVELRCDPISGHTALYWYRQSLGQGPEFLIYFQGTGAADDSGLPNDRFFAVRPEGSVSTLKIQRTERGDSAVYLCASSYGTGGEAFFGQGTRLTVV.

The V gene is TRBV7-6, the J gene TRBJ2-2, with a tentative D call TRBD2 (6 bases). The V gene lost 1 base and the J gene lost 0 bases, with 12 bases spanning the gap. CDR3 size: 17 residues. Germline lookup yields CDR1 SGHVS and CDR2 FNYEAQ. Here the CDR3 reads CASSLGPGTSNTGELFF. As DNA, the CDR3 is TGTGCCAGCAGCTTAGGGCCCGGGACTTCGAACACCGGGGAGCTGTTTTTT.

The chain links TRBV6-5 to TRBJ2-7; weak D call: TRBD1 (5 bases). This CDR3 region has 15 residues. CDR1 is MNHEY, CDR2 SVGAGI, per germline. Trimming left V 2 bases short and J 4 bases short, with 15 bases between. The CDR3 DNA sequence: TGTGCCAGCAGTTACGGGGCAGGGATGGAGTACGAGCAGTACTTC. Protein sequence: CASSYGAGMEYEQYF.

The gene calls are TRBV18 and TRBJ2-7; D unresolved. The V end was cut by 4 bases, the J end by 6 bases, with 19 bases between. CDR1 KGHSH and CDR2 LQKENI come from the germline V gene. The CDR3 runs 15 residues. The CDR3 nucleotides read TGTGCCAGCTCACTCACCGCCATTTTCGAGGCCGAGCAGTACTTC. It specifies CASSLTAIFEAEQYF. Drawing the rest from reference TRBV18 and TRBJ2-7, the complete variable domain is NAGVMQNPRHLVRRRGQEARLRCSPMKGHSHVYWYRQLPEEGLKFMVYLQKENIIDESGMPKERFSAEFPKEGPSILRIQQVVRGDSAAYFCASSLTAIFEAEQYFGPGTRLTVT.

The chain carries TRBV28 and TRBJ2-7; D possibly corresponds to TRBD1 (7 bases). V lost 11 bases and J 3 bases, leaving 11 bases between the germline ends. The CDR3 contains 11 residues. The V gene's germline CDR1 is MDHEN and CDR2 SYDVKM. The CDR3 loop is CAAGGNYEQYF. The CDR3, as DNA: TGTGCCGCAGGGGGGAACTACGAGCAGTACTTC. The entire variable domain, with the rest obtained from reference TRBV28 and TRBJ2-7, is as follows: DVKVTQSSRYLVKRTGEKVFLECVQDMDHENMFWYRQDPGLGLRLIYFSYDVKMKEKGDIPEGYSVSREKKERFSLILESASTNQTSMYLCAAGGNYEQYFGPGTRLTVT.

In this sample, this clone turned up once. The chain employs TRBV5-6 and TRBJ1-5; 8 bases fit TRBD1. Germline CDR1 reads SGHDT; CDR2 reads YYEEEE. CDR3 length: 16 residues. With 1 base clipped from V and 7 bases from J, the junction kept 10 bases outside the gene matches. CDR3 sequence: CASSLFGQGARQPQHF. CDR3 nucleotide sequence: TGTGCCAGCAGCTTGTTCGGTCAGGGGGCCCGACAGCCCCAGCATTTT.

The chain couples TRBV7-8 to TRBJ2-2, with 11 bases identical to TRBD1. Looked up from germline, CDR1 is SGHVS and CDR2 is FQNEAQ. The trim removed 6 bases at V and 4 bases at J, leaving 13 bases unmatched. This CDR3 has 18 residues. CDR3 amino acids: CASSYGTGGFSGTGELFF. CDR3 nucleotides: TGTGCCAGCAGTTACGGGACAGGGGGGTTTTCAGGCACCGGGGAGCTGTTTTTT.

The chain carries TRBV6-1 and TRBJ2-3; the match to TRBD2 covers 9 bases. The CDR3 is made up of 15 amino acids. Germline V CDR1 and CDR2: MNHNS, SASEGT. Germline trimming cut 2 bases from V and 6 bases from J; bases unmatched to any gene: 6. For the CDR3, the DNA is TGTGCCAGCAGTGAACAGAGCGGGAGGTATGATACGCAGTATTTT. Protein sequence: CASSEQSGRYDTQYF.